This T cell receptor beta chain originates from a study of blood T cell repertoires in COVID-19. Study background: Some COVID-19 samples were acute and others convalescent; all came from the United States, Italy and Spain.

Participant-given clinical history determined each cohort assignment. This clone appeared a single time. The method was immunoSEQ multiplex PCR; TCRdb's version includes in-frame clones alone and lacks a portion of them. Of around 140,000 clones listed, over 70% are singletons. This CDR3 spans 17 amino acids. Germline V CDR1 and CDR2: KGHDR, SFDVKD. V lost 2 bases and J 0 bases, leaving 15 bases between the germline ends. The sample consisted of PBMCs or T cells enriched from blood (not recorded which). The sequence came from a man in his sixties who had recovered from COVID-19. The gene calls are TRBV24-1 and TRBJ2-5, with D possibly TRBD1 on 5 matching bases. The CDR3 region is CATSDSQGADYQETQYF. CDR3 bases: TGTGCCACCAGTGATTCGCAAGGGGCGGATTACCAAGAGACCCAGTACTTC.